What follows are 30 T cell receptor beta chains derived from one specimen sequenced in a study of T-cell memory formation after mild COVID-19. In TCRdb, the 5' RACE reads were re-called with MiXCR into one record per CDR3 protein. Of under 650,000 distinct CDR3 sequences in the sample, over 15% were seen once. The source material was PBMCs or a T cell subset sorted from them (not recorded which). Receptors originate from an adult woman who had mild COVID-19 (a few samples of this study predate the infection). Cell type and time point are not known.

The chain employs TRBV9 and TRBJ2-7, with D perhaps matching TRBD2 (5 bases). Trimming left V 3 bases short and J 0 bases short, with 10 bases between. CDR1 and CDR2 from the germline V gene are SGDLS and YYNGEE. The CDR3 has 14 residues. The DNA for the CDR3 is TGTGCCAGCAGCGCCCTAGGGAGCTCCTACGAGCAGTACTTC. This translates into CASSALGSSYEQYF.

V usage is TRBV12-3 or TRBV12-4 and J usage is TRBJ1-4, with 8 positions matching TRBD1. Trimming at V came to 3 bases and at J to 5 bases, leaving 2 bases not matched to a gene. CDR3 length: 14 residues. DNA of the CDR3: TGTGCCAGCAGTTTGTGGACAGGGAATGAAAAACTGTTTTTT. This sequence encodes CASSLWTGNEKLFF.

This clonotype has more than one count but fewer than ten. V is TRBV9 and J is TRBJ2-5, with TRBD2 matching 7 bases. Germline V gene sequence: CDR1 SGDLS, CDR2 YYNGEE. The CDR3 loop spans 14 amino acids. Unmatched junction bases numbered 4, after V lost 1 base and J lost 4 bases. CDR3 sequence (DNA): TGTGCCAGCAGCGTAAGCGGGAAAGGAGAGACCCAGTACTTC. Protein product: CASSVSGKGETQYF. The full variable domain, in which reference TRBV9 and TRBJ2-5 provide the parts outside the CDR3, is DSGVTQTPKHLITATGQRVTLRCSPRSGDLSVYWYQQSLDQGLQFLIQYYNGEERAKGNILERFSAQQFPDLHSELNLSSLELGDSALYFCASSVSGKGETQYFGPGTRLLVL.

This clonotype was seen ten or more times. The CDR3 sequence is CASSLGSSNQPQHF. The CDR3, as DNA: TGCGCCAGCAGCTTGGGGTCCTCTAATCAGCCCCAGCATTTT. The chain recombines TRBV5-1 with TRBJ1-5; D gene uncertain. The CDR3 has 14 amino acids. Trimming took 0 bases from V and 4 from J, leaving 8 bases between them. Germline CDR1 and CDR2: SGHRS and YFSETQ.

The chain joins TRBV25-1 to TRBJ1-6, with a tentative D call TRBD1 (5 bases). Deletions cut 2 bases from V and 4 bases from J, with 9 bases between. This CDR3 has 15 residues. The V gene's germline CDR1 is MGHDK and CDR2 SYGVNS. The CDR3 DNA is TGTGCCAGCAGTGAACGGGACGGGTATAATTCACCCCTCCACTTT. Protein: CASSERDGYNSPLHF.

V usage is TRBV7-2 and J usage is TRBJ2-7; D is ambiguous. Germline V CDR1 and CDR2: SGHTA, FQGNSA. The V and J ends lost 4 bases and 2 bases respectively, with 6 bases between them. CDR3 length: 12 residues. This CDR3 reads CASSYTTYEQYF. The CDR3 DNA follows: TGTGCCAGCAGCTACACCACCTACGAGCAGTACTTC. Drawing the rest from reference TRBV7-2 and TRBJ2-7, the complete variable domain is GAGVSQSPSNKVTEKGKDVELRCDPISGHTALYWYRQSLGQGLEFLIYFQGNSAPDKSGLPSDRFSAERTGGSVSTLTIQRTQQEDSAVYLCASSYTTYEQYFGPGTRLTVT.

This clonotype came up a few times. The chain couples TRBV6-2 or TRBV6-3 to TRBJ2-7; TRBD2 matches 9 bases. This CDR3 is built from 16 residues. V was clipped by 5 bases and J by 7 bases; unmatched bases: 15. Germline V lookup: CDR1 MNHEY, CDR2 SVGEGT. The CDR3 nucleotides are TGTGCCAGCAGTCCCCACTACGCGGGAGGGCCTCGGGAGCAGTACTTC. It codes for CASSPHYAGGPREQYF.

The CDR3 reads CASSELASGRTDTQYF. CDR3 bases: TGTGCCAGCAGTGAATTAGCTAGCGGGAGGACAGATACGCAGTATTTT. The gene calls are TRBV2 and TRBJ2-3; TRBD2 agrees at 11 bases. CDR1 is SNHLY, CDR2 FYNNEI, per germline. J gave up 3 bases and V 2 bases, and 4 bases lay outside the gene matches. The CDR3 length is 16 residues.

The chain uses TRBV6-6 and TRBJ2-7, with 8 bases matching TRBD1. The germline gives CDR1 MNHNY, CDR2 SVGAGI (reference sequence). There are 15 residues in the CDR3. V lost 3 bases to trimming and J lost 2 bases; unmatched junction nucleotides: 6. The CDR3 nucleotides are TGTGCCAGCAGTTATAGGCAGGGGGCGACCTACGAGCAGTACTTC. Translating gives CASSYRQGATYEQYF.

The chain couples TRBV15 to TRBJ1-1; D gene uncertain. Germline V gives CDR1 LNHNV, CDR2 YYDKDF (reference sequence). V was shortened by 0 bases and J by 1 base, with 12 bases between the two germline ends. The CDR3 is made up of 16 amino acids. The CDR3 nucleotides read TGTGCCACCAGCAGAGATGGGGATTTAAAGAACACTGAAGCTTTCTTT. Encoded protein: CATSRDGDLKNTEAFF.

The rearrangement links TRBV12-3 or TRBV12-4 to TRBJ2-1; tentatively, D is TRBD2 (5 bases). Trimming pared 5 bases from V and 5 bases from J, leaving 16 bases between. This CDR3 region has 15 residues. The CDR3 is CASSPSGYSNNEQFF. CDR3 nucleotide sequence: TGTGCCAGCAGTCCCAGCGGATACTCGAACAATGAGCAGTTCTTC.

The rearrangement links TRBV27 to TRBJ2-1; D possibly corresponds to TRBD1 (5 bases). The CDR3 has 16 residues. The V gene's germline CDR1 is MNHEY and CDR2 SMNVEV (reference sequence). V shed 6 bases and J shed 5 bases, with 20 bases lying between them. The CDR3: CASSPGGQDINNEQFF. In nucleotides, the CDR3 is TGTGCCAGCAGCCCAGGCGGCCAGGACATTAACAATGAGCAGTTCTTC.

The sample holds a few counts of this clonotype. J is TRBJ1-2 and V is TRBV12-3 or TRBV12-4, with TRBD1 matching 7 bases. J gave up 4 bases and V 5 bases, and 13 bases lay outside the gene matches. The CDR3 loop spans 16 amino acids. This CDR3 is CASSPVTGKFGYGYTF. The DNA for the CDR3 is TGTGCCAGCAGTCCGGTGACAGGGAAGTTTGGCTATGGCTACACCTTC.

This clonotype was picked up many times. V usage is TRBV7-2 and J usage is TRBJ2-7; D perhaps matches TRBD1 (6 bases). Germline lookup yields CDR1 SGHTA and CDR2 FQGNSA. V lost 5 bases to trimming and J lost 0 bases, with 14 bases between them. The CDR3 runs 15 residues. CDR3 nucleotides: TGTGCCAGCAGCCCTGACAGGAAAAGCTCCTACGAGCAGTACTTC. Its translation is CASSPDRKSSYEQYF. The entire variable domain, with the rest obtained from reference TRBV7-2 and TRBJ2-7, is as follows: GAGVSQSPSNKVTEKGKDVELRCDPISGHTALYWYRQSLGQGLEFLIYFQGNSAPDKSGLPSDRFSAERTGGSVSTLTIQRTQQEDSAVYLCASSPDRKSSYEQYFGPGTRLTVT.

This clonotype was recorded a few times. The CDR3, as DNA: TGTGCCAGCAGCCATGGGGGGCCTGGCACTGAAGCTTTCTTT. Residues: CASSHGGPGTEAFF. The chain couples TRBV11-2 to TRBJ1-1; perhaps TRBD1 as D (6 bases). The V gene lost 5 bases and the J gene lost 4 bases, with 14 bases spanning the gap. The CDR3 is made up of 14 amino acids. Germline CDR1 SGHAT, CDR2 FQNNGV.

V usage is TRBV6-5 and J usage is TRBJ2-7, with D possibly matching TRBD1 (6 bases). The CDR3 extends over 14 amino acids. Germline assignment: CDR1 MNHEY and CDR2 SVGAGI. V was clipped by 2 bases and J by 3 bases, with 11 bases between them. The CDR3 region is CASSYGVDSYEQYF. The CDR3 coding sequence is TGTGCCAGCAGTTACGGAGTGGACAGCTACGAGCAGTACTTC.

The V and J genes are TRBV10-3 and TRBJ1-5; 7 bases map to TRBD1. V lost 0 bases and J lost 9; bases outside the gene matches: 5. The CDR3 sequence is 14 residues long. From germline, CDR1 is ENHRY and CDR2 SYGVKD. CDR3 in DNA: TGTGCCATCAGTGAGTCCAGGGGGTCATCGCCCCAGCATTTT. This codes for CAISESRGSSPQHF.

This clonotype showed up just a few times. The chain has TRBV12-3 or TRBV12-4 and TRBJ1-1, with D hard to call. The V gene lost 6 bases and the J gene lost 1 base, with 12 bases spanning the gap. The CDR3 covers 14 residues. CDR3 residues: CASSPSRQNTEAFF. The CDR3 region has the DNA TGTGCCAGCAGCCCTTCAAGACAGAACACTGAAGCTTTCTTT.

This clonotype was counted at least ten times. The chain joins TRBV7-9 to TRBJ2-7, with TRBD1 as a possible D gene (6 bases). CDR1 and CDR2 (germline): SEHNR, FQNEAQ (reference sequence). V lost 5 bases to trimming and J lost 2 bases, with 16 bases between them. The CDR3 length is 15 residues. Here the CDR3 reads CASSPTDRWPYEQYF. CDR3 sequence (DNA): TGTGCCAGCAGCCCCACGGACAGATGGCCCTACGAGCAGTACTTC.

A few counts support this clonotype. J is TRBJ2-5 and V is TRBV24-1; no firm D call. The length of the CDR3 is 14 residues. Trimming took 2 bases from V and 4 from J, leaving 10 bases between them. Germline CDR1 reads KGHDR; CDR2 reads SFDVKD. This CDR3 reads CATSDWGPSETQYF. The CDR3 nucleotides read TGTGCCACCAGTGATTGGGGTCCATCAGAGACCCAGTACTTC.

This clonotype was observed many times. The rearrangement joins TRBV12-3 or TRBV12-4 to TRBJ1-3; maybe TRBD1 (5 bases). V shed 4 bases and J shed 1 base, with 17 bases lying between them. This CDR3 has 17 residues. The chain's CDR3 is CASSSGTWLRSGNTIYF. The DNA for the CDR3 is TGTGCCAGCAGTTCCGGGACCTGGCTTCGATCTGGAAACACCATATATTTT.

This clonotype was seen many times. The chain employs TRBV24-1 and TRBJ2-7; TRBD1 agrees at 7 bases. Germline lookup yields CDR1 KGHDR and CDR2 SFDVKD. This CDR3 is 16 amino acids long. J lost 3 bases, V lost 8 bases, and 15 bases had no gene match. CDR3 coding DNA: TGTGCCACCAAGTTTTCTCAGGGGGTCCCCGTCTACGAGCAGTACTTC. Translated, it gives CATKFSQGVPVYEQYF.

This clonotype was recorded once. The genes are TRBV7-2 and TRBJ1-2; no clear D. Germline V lookup: CDR1 SGHTA, CDR2 FQGNSA. Trimming pared 5 bases from V and 4 bases from J, leaving 14 bases between. CDR3 size: 14 residues. The CDR3 nucleotides read TGTGCCAGCAGCCCGGCAGGTAACCTCTATGGCTACACCTTC. It encodes CASSPAGNLYGYTF.

This clonotype was detected only a few times. The rearrangement uses TRBV6-5 and TRBJ1-1, with 9 bases that match TRBD1. Trimming at V came to 1 base and at J to 2 bases, leaving 5 bases not matched to a gene. Germline V gives CDR1 MNHEY, CDR2 SVGAGI. The CDR3 contains 16 residues. The CDR3, as DNA: TGTGCCAGCAGTTACTTATCACAGGGGGCTAACACTGAAGCTTTCTTT. This translates into CASSYLSQGANTEAFF.

The chain has TRBV7-6 and TRBJ2-3; D gene unclear. The CDR3 is made up of 17 amino acids. V shed 1 base and J shed 0 bases, with 14 bases lying between them. Germline CDR1 is SGHVS and CDR2 is FNYEAQ. In DNA, the CDR3 is TGTGCCAGCAGCTTAGTGGCAGATGGTACCAGCACAGATACGCAGTATTTT. Translated: CASSLVADGTSTDTQYF.

The chain couples TRBV12-3 or TRBV12-4 to TRBJ1-5; TRBD1 matches 7 bases. This CDR3 region has 15 residues. V shed 5 bases, J shed 5 bases, and the junction held 9 bases outside the gene matches. CDR3 DNA sequence: TGTGCCAGCAGTGCCAGACAGGGCTTTGATCAGCCCCAGCATTTT. It yields the protein CASSARQGFDQPQHF.

The J gene is TRBJ2-3, the V gene TRBV6-5; D gene uncertain. The CDR3 totals 17 residues. From germline, CDR1 is MNHEY and CDR2 SVGAGI. The germline V and J ends were trimmed by 0 bases and 4 bases, with 17 bases remaining between them. This chain's CDR3 is CASSYSGSLGKADTQYF. The DNA of the CDR3 is TGTGCCAGCAGTTACTCGGGATCTCTAGGGAAGGCAGATACGCAGTATTTT.

This clonotype was observed a handful of times. The chain combines TRBV7-9 with TRBJ2-3; D is possibly TRBD1 or TRBD2 (6 bases each). Germline V CDR1 and CDR2: SEHNR, FQNEAQ (reference sequence). The V end lost 7 bases, the J end lost 0 bases, and 20 bases lay between the germline ends. The CDR3 has 17 residues. The CDR3 region is CASNSRRGAASTDTQYF. The CDR3 nucleotides are TGTGCCAGCAACTCCCGAAGGGGGGCTGCTAGCACAGATACGCAGTATTTT.

This clonotype was seen more than once but under ten times. The gene calls are TRBV12-3 or TRBV12-4 and TRBJ2-1, with a tentative D call TRBD2 (7 bases). There are 14 residues in the CDR3. V lost 4 bases and J lost 5, with 12 bases in between. The CDR3 nucleotides are TGTGCCAGCAGTTGGAGGGAGGGGGACAATGAGCAGTTCTTC. Translated, it gives CASSWREGDNEQFF.

There are a few counts of this clonotype. V and J are TRBV4-3 and TRBJ1-1; D gene unclear. Germline V CDR1 and CDR2: LGHNA, YSLEER. The CDR3 contains 13 residues. Between the trimmed V and J ends, which lost 1 base and 5 bases, there was a span of 8 bases. The CDR3 bases are TGCGCCAGCAGCCAAGTGATCCGGACTGAAGCTTTCTTT. Protein: CASSQVIRTEAFF.